The table lists the clone carrying this TCR beta chain with many counts. Its antigen is as yet unknown. Germline values: CDR1 PRHDT, CDR2 FYEKMQ (reference sequence). The V end lost 5 bases, the J end lost 4 bases, and 8 bases lay between the germline ends. This CDR3 contains 12 residues. The entry originates in a study of molecular identifiers for immune sequencing clone quantification. Notes on the study in general: Highly expanded clones may be undercounted when identical TCR molecules share barcodes.

Each CDR3 protein is one row after TCRdb ran MiXCR on the PCR reads. The sample lists about 40,000 distinct CDR3 sequences; less than 20% were seen once. Sorting was used to obtain naive CD8 T cells (CD8+CD4-CCR7+CD45RA+). The TCR was taken from a human donor in good health. Some libraries in this study had Jurkat cell RNA spiked in. This chain links TRBV13 with TRBJ1-1; D is perhaps TRBD1 (6 bases). The sequencing sample was made of naive CD8+ T cells from blood, with Jurkat cell RNA spiked in. The subset: FACS-sorted CD8+CD4-CCR7+CD45RA+ naive T cells. This chain's CDR3 is CASSLTGTEAFF. CDR3 nucleotide sequence: TGTGCCAGCAGCCTGACAGGCACTGAAGCTTTCTTT.